The 32 T cell receptor beta chains presented below share a single source sample, sequenced in a study of T cell repertoires in cytomegalovirus infection. These TCRs' antigens remain unknown. TCRdb passed the reads through MiXCR, listing each CDR3 protein once. The data contain 700,000 to 900,000 distinct CDR3 sequences, 25% to 30% of them singletons. Sequencing used cultured CD8+ T cells from PBMCs, obtained from culture after CMV antigen stimulation. The receptors here all came from a human donor in good health (CMV status not recorded). Some clones in this sample may be carry-over from other donors' samples.

This clonotype was observed a few times. The V call is TRBV7-9, the J call TRBJ1-1; D ambiguous. The germline V and J ends were trimmed by 10 bases and 1 base, with 10 bases remaining between them. CDR3 size: 12 residues. The germline V gene has CDR1 SEHNR and CDR2 FQNEAQ (reference sequence). Written as DNA, the CDR3 is TGTGCCACCGTCCGGGCGAACACTGAAGCTTTCTTT. It specifies CATVRANTEAFF.

This clonotype was observed a handful of times. The junction does not match germline at one end; this may be a read error. The chain combines TRBV6-4 with TRBJ1-1; TRBD1 agrees at 7 bases. The CDR3 sequence is 17 residues long. The germline CDR1 and CDR2 sequences are MRHNA and SNTAGT. Here the CDR3 DNA reads TGTGCCAGCAGTGAAGACAGGGAAGGATGGGGCAACACTGAAGCCTTCTTT. Translating it yields CASSEDREGWGNTEAFF.

The V call is TRBV4-3, the J call TRBJ2-3, with TRBD2 identical over 7 bases. The junction had 9 bases not matched to a gene; V was cut back by 3 bases and J by 6 bases. The CDR3 is 15 residues long. Per germline, CDR1 LGHNA and CDR2 YSLEER. The CDR3: CASSHPPSGEDTQYF. CDR3 nucleotide sequence: TGCGCCAGCAGCCATCCACCGAGCGGGGAGGATACGCAGTATTTT.

This clonotype was seen repeatedly, ten times or more. This chain links TRBV7-2 with TRBJ1-6; 7 nucleotides align to TRBD1. V lost 2 bases and J lost 4; bases outside the gene matches: 5. The CDR3 covers 16 residues. Per the germline V gene, CDR1 is SGHTA and CDR2 is FQGNSA. The CDR3 reads CASSLKKGAYNSPLHF. As DNA, the CDR3 is TGTGCCAGCAGCTTAAAAAAGGGGGCATATAATTCACCCCTCCACTTT.

Here the CDR3 DNA reads TGTGCCAGCACGGGGGGGCATGGCACTGAAGCTTTCTTT. It encodes CASTGGHGTEAFF. The genes are TRBV7-9 and TRBJ1-1, with D maybe TRBD1 (6 bases). The CDR3 sequence is 13 residues long. Trimming took 7 bases from V and 4 from J, leaving 13 bases between them. Looked up from germline, CDR1 is SEHNR and CDR2 is FQNEAQ (reference sequence).

This clonotype was counted only a few times. The rearrangement joins TRBV24-1 to TRBJ1-1; unclear D gene. This CDR3 has 18 residues. The germline V gene has CDR1 KGHDR and CDR2 SFDVKD. Trimming left V 5 bases short and J 1 base short, with 22 bases between. CDR3 in amino acids: CATSAARREPHENTEAFF. The CDR3 DNA follows: TGTGCCACCAGTGCCGCCCGTAGGGAGCCCCATGAGAACACTGAAGCTTTCTTT.

This clonotype was recorded a few times. The V and J genes are TRBV4-1 and TRBJ2-1; 9 bases match TRBD1. Looked up from germline, CDR1 is MGHRA and CDR2 is YSYEKL. With V trimmed by 5 bases and J by 4 bases, 6 bases remained unmatched. The CDR3 sequence is 15 residues long. For the CDR3, the DNA is TGCGCCAGCAGCGGACGGACAGGGGAGTACAATGAGCAGTTCTTC. Translation gives CASSGRTGEYNEQFF.

The chain joins TRBV2 to TRBJ2-7, with D uncertain. V lost 1 base and J lost 5, with 15 bases in between. Germline V gene sequence: CDR1 SNHLY, CDR2 FYNNEI. CDR3 size: 15 residues. This CDR3 reads CASSEGASVFHEQYF. Here the CDR3 DNA reads TGTGCCAGCAGTGAAGGAGCCAGCGTGTTCCACGAGCAGTACTTC.

This chain joins TRBV15 and TRBJ2-3, with D possibly matching TRBD2 (5 bases). The CDR3 spans 12 residues. Germline-derived CDR1 and CDR2 are LNHNV and YYDKDF (reference sequence). V was shortened by 4 bases and J by 8 bases, with 10 bases between the two germline ends. The CDR3 bases are TGTGCCACCAGCAAAGAAGGAGGTACGCAGTATTTT. Translation: CATSKEGGTQYF. Supplemented by reference TRBV15 and TRBJ2-3, the full variable domain reads DAMVIQNPRYQVTQFGKPVTLSCSQTLNHNVMYWYQQKSSQAPKLLFHYYDKDFNNEADTPDNFQSRRPNTSFCFLDIRSPGLGDTAMYLCATSKEGGTQYFGPGTRLTVL.

V gene TRBV14 combines with J gene TRBJ1-1; weak D call: TRBD1 (6 bases). The CDR3 has 18 amino acids. With 1 base removed from V and 1 base from J, the gap between germline ends came to 19 bases. The V gene's germline CDR1 is SGHDN and CDR2 FVKESK. CDR3 sequence reads: CASSQVMTRGDSNTEAFF. CDR3 nucleotides: TGTGCCAGCAGCCAAGTAATGACCAGGGGAGATTCGAACACTGAAGCTTTCTTT.

This clonotype was seen a few times. The chain links TRBV28 to TRBJ2-7, with 7 nucleotides matching TRBD1. V was clipped by 3 bases and J by 0 bases; unmatched bases: 2. Germline V gene sequence: CDR1 MDHEN, CDR2 SYDVKM. The CDR3 length is 14 residues. The chain's CDR3 is CASSLTGNSYEQYV. The CDR3 DNA is TGTGCCAGCAGTTTGACAGGGAACTCCTACGAGCAGTACGTC.

This clonotype was seen ten or more times. The genes are TRBV9 and TRBJ1-6; 10 bases line up with TRBD1. Germline V lookup: CDR1 SGDLS, CDR2 YYNGEE. The CDR3 loop spans 17 amino acids. J was trimmed by 6 bases and V by 1 base; bases with no gene match: 7. The CDR3 DNA reads TGTGCCAGCAGCGTAACGACAGGGGGCACAGTTAATTCACCCCTCCACTTT. Its protein product is CASSVTTGGTVNSPLHF.

This chain uses TRBV27 with TRBJ1-3, with no clear D. Per the germline V gene, CDR1 is MNHEY and CDR2 is SMNVEV (reference sequence). V lost 2 bases and J 3 bases, leaving 11 bases between the germline ends. CDR3 length equals 15 residues. CDR3 amino acids: CASSLSNSLGNTIYF. CDR3 sequence (DNA): TGTGCCAGCAGTTTAAGCAACTCCCTTGGAAACACCATATATTTT.

This chain connects TRBV19 to TRBJ2-3; no definite D call. Trimming took 10 bases from V and 10 from J, leaving 21 bases between them. This CDR3 contains 13 residues. The germline gives CDR1 LNHDA, CDR2 SQIVND (reference sequence). In nucleotides, the CDR3 is TGTGCCACCCCGGGCTTAGCAACGGAAGCGCAGTATTTT. Protein: CATPGLATEAQYF.

This chain links TRBV7-9 with TRBJ2-2, with D possibly TRBD1 on 6 matching bases. This CDR3 spans 16 amino acids. The germline gives CDR1 SEHNR, CDR2 FQNEAQ (reference sequence). V shed 5 bases and J shed 3 bases, with 16 bases lying between them. The CDR3 nucleotides read TGTGCCAGCAGCCCCGCACAGGGTTGGTACACCGGGGAGCTGTTTTTT. Translated: CASSPAQGWYTGELFF.

This clonotype was detected many times. V and J are TRBV10-3 and TRBJ2-5; 11 bases are a match to TRBD2. The trim removed 3 bases at V and 4 bases at J, leaving 16 bases unmatched. CDR1 and CDR2 from the germline V gene are ENHRY and SYGVKD. This CDR3 region has 19 residues. In DNA, the CDR3 is TGTGCCATCAGTGACCCAATGACTAGCGGGGAGCAACGGGGAGAGACCCAGTACTTC. It codes for CAISDPMTSGEQRGETQYF.

The chain is built from TRBV9 and TRBJ2-1; D tentatively reads TRBD1 or TRBD2 (5 bases each). V lost 3 bases and J lost 2, with 18 bases in between. Germline V lookup: CDR1 SGDLS, CDR2 YYNGEE. This CDR3 contains 17 residues. The CDR3 region is CASSALAEGRPYNEQFF. The DNA of the CDR3 is TGTGCCAGCAGCGCCCTCGCCGAGGGGCGACCCTACAATGAGCAGTTCTTC.

This clonotype has just a few counts. J is TRBJ1-2 and V is TRBV29-1; D is uncertain. The ends were cut back, 6 bases at V and 0 bases at J, with 11 bases in the middle. Looked up from germline, CDR1 is SQVTM and CDR2 is ANQGSEA. The CDR3 loop spans 13 amino acids. The CDR3 loop reads CSVGQDPNYGYTF. CDR3 coding DNA: TGCAGCGTGGGCCAGGATCCTAACTATGGCTACACCTTC.

Points on this clonotype: A read error may explain this, as a much larger clone is one base away. The chain couples TRBV29-1 to TRBJ1-1; 7 bases align to TRBD1. The CDR3 loop spans 13 amino acids. CDR1 SQVTM and CDR2 ANQGSEA come from the germline V gene. Written as DNA, the CDR3 is TGCAGCGTTGAGACAGGGTCACTTTCTGAAGCTTCCTTT. Amino acid sequence: CSVETGSLSEASF.

The chain uses TRBV5-4 and TRBJ2-5; tentatively, D is TRBD1 (6 bases). Looked up from germline, CDR1 is SGHNT and CDR2 is YYREEE (reference sequence). The germline V and J ends were trimmed by 3 bases and 0 bases, with 12 bases remaining between them. The CDR3 covers 15 residues. CDR3 DNA sequence: TGTGCCAGCAGCTCCGGGACAAAATACCAAGAGACCCAGTACTTC. The encoded protein is CASSSGTKYQETQYF.

This chain connects TRBV6-5 to TRBJ2-2; 9 nucleotides line up with TRBD2. In germline, CDR1 is MNHEY, CDR2 SVGAGI. The CDR3 contains 16 residues. The J segment lost 0 bases and the V segment lost 4 bases, leaving 3 bases of the junction unmatched. CDR3 in amino acids: CASSLGLATNTGELFF. CDR3 coding DNA: TGTGCCAGCAGTTTAGGACTAGCGACGAACACCGGGGAGCTGTTTTTT.

This clonotype has a count of ten or more. This chain connects TRBV7-9 to TRBJ2-7; unclear D gene. The CDR3 loop spans 16 amino acids. Germline-derived CDR1 and CDR2 are SEHNR and FQNEAQ (reference sequence). V was trimmed by 6 bases and J by 4 bases, leaving 22 bases between them. In DNA, the CDR3 is TGTGCCAGCAGTAGTAACCGAATTCCTCCTATTTACGAGCAGTACTTC. Residues: CASSSNRIPPIYEQYF.

This clonotype occurred a few times. The rearrangement uses TRBV25-1 and TRBJ2-3, with TRBD2 identical over 11 bases. CDR3 length: 19 amino acids. Per the germline V gene, CDR1 is MGHDK and CDR2 is SYGVNS. Trimming at V came to 4 bases and at J to 4 bases, leaving 16 bases not matched to a gene. The CDR3 sequence is CASSGVTSGDSTVADTQYF. The CDR3 DNA reads as TGTGCCAGCAGTGGGGTGACTAGCGGGGACAGCACAGTCGCAGATACGCAGTATTTT. The complete variable domain, with remaining parts taken from reference TRBV25-1 and TRBJ2-3, reads EADIYQTPRYLVIGTGKKITLECSQTMGHDKMYWYQQDPGMELHLIHYSYGVNSTEKGDLSSESTVSRIRTEHFPLTLESARPSHTSQYLCASSGVTSGDSTVADTQYFGPGTRLTVL.

This sequence joins TRBV6-2 or TRBV6-3 and TRBJ2-1, with D unresolved. The CDR3 contains 13 residues. The V end lost 10 bases, the J end lost 11 bases, and 21 bases lay between the germline ends. Germline V lookup: CDR1 MNHEY, CDR2 SVGEGT. CDR3 coding DNA: TGTGCCACCGTTGGACCCTCGTCTCATAAGCAGTTCTTC. This translates into CATVGPSSHKQFF.

This chain connects TRBV29-1 to TRBJ1-4; D remains unclear. The V end was cut by 4 bases, the J end by 0 bases, with 12 bases between. The CDR3 totals 15 residues. CDR1 and CDR2 (germline): SQVTM, ANQGSEA. The CDR3 DNA reads TGCAGCGTTGTCGGGGTGGCTGCAACTAATGAAAAACTGTTTTTT. Residues: CSVVGVAATNEKLFF.

On this clonotype itself: A read error may account for a junction end that differs from germline. The V and J genes are TRBV7-9 and TRBJ2-1; D is ambiguous. The CDR3 covers 13 residues. Germline V gives CDR1 SEHNR, CDR2 FQNEAQ (reference sequence). The DNA for the CDR3 is TGTGCCAGCAACTTAATCTTAGACAATGAGCAGTTCTTC. Translated, it gives CASNLILDNEQFF.

The genes are TRBV10-2 and TRBJ2-2; 8 positions agree with TRBD1. The J segment lost 0 bases and the V segment lost 7 bases, leaving 4 bases of the junction unmatched. The CDR3 has 15 amino acids. Germline values: CDR1 WSHSY, CDR2 SAAADI. The DNA for the CDR3 is TGCGCCAGCACTCAGGGGGCTACGAACACCGGGGAGCTGTTTTTT. This encodes CASTQGATNTGELFF.

This chain links TRBV19 with TRBJ1-2; TRBD1 aligns across 7 bases. CDR3 length equals 14 residues. V shed 5 bases and J 2 bases; nucleotides not matched to a gene: 5. Germline-derived CDR1 and CDR2 are LNHDA and SQIVND (reference sequence). CDR3 DNA sequence: TGTGCCAGTAGTCCGCGGGACAGAAACTATGGCTACACCTTC. Amino acid sequence: CASSPRDRNYGYTF.

The V gene is TRBV9, the J gene TRBJ2-1; no reliable D call. This CDR3 is 16 amino acids long. V was pared by 5 bases and J by 0 bases, with 15 bases between. Germline lookup yields CDR1 SGDLS and CDR2 YYNGEE. The CDR3 nucleotides read TGTGCCAGCAGTCACGCCGTGGGGTCCTCCTACAATGAGCAGTTCTTC. It is translated as CASSHAVGSSYNEQFF.

The V and J genes are TRBV7-4 and TRBJ2-1, with a weak D call TRBD1 (6 bases). Germline-derived CDR1 and CDR2 are SGHVT and SQSDAQ. Trimming took off 8 bases at V and 9 bases at J, with 11 bases between the two ends. The CDR3 loop spans 11 amino acids. The CDR3 DNA follows: TGTGCCAGCCATCAAGGGGGTGAGCAGTTCTTC. Amino acid sequence: CASHQGGEQFF.

This clonotype was detected only a few times. The V call is TRBV7-2, the J call TRBJ2-5, with 9 bases that match TRBD2. The CDR3 extends over 17 amino acids. The trim removed 5 bases at V and 3 bases at J, leaving 13 bases unmatched. CDR1 SGHTA and CDR2 FQGNSA come from the germline V gene. In DNA, the CDR3 is TGTGCCAGCAGCCCGGGGCCAGCGGGGGGCCGAGAAGAGACCCAGTACTTC. Protein: CASSPGPAGGREETQYF.

The chain recombines TRBV19 with TRBJ1-5; the D is unclear. CDR1 LNHDA and CDR2 SQIVND come from the germline V gene (reference sequence). The CDR3 spans 15 residues. V was trimmed by 3 bases and J by 6 bases, leaving 15 bases between them. The CDR3 DNA is TGTGCCAGTAGTATCGGCCCGAACTTGGGTCAGCCCCAGCATTTT. This translates into CASSIGPNLGQPQHF.